This entry lists 17 T cell receptor beta chains sequenced from one sample in a study of shared clonotypes between healthy human individuals. Profiled with immunoSEQ multiplex PCR; TCRdb holds only in-frame clones, not every one. Of hundreds of thousands of clones in the sample, about 90% were seen once. CD45RO negativity and positive selection for CCR7 defined naive CD8 cells, a population that excluded terminally differentiated effector memory CD45RA+ cells. The sample taken for sequencing was naive CD8+ T cells sorted from blood. All receptors derive from a man between 25 and 39 years old in good health.

V gene TRBV7-9 combines with J gene TRBJ1-1; no reliable D call. The CDR3 is made up of 11 amino acids. Trimming removed 5 bases from V and 7 bases from J, with 8 bases in between. Per germline, CDR1 SEHNR and CDR2 FQNEAQ (reference sequence). This CDR3 reads CASSNRNEAFF. CDR3 DNA: TGTGCCAGCAGCAATAGAAATGAAGCTTTCTTT.

The chain recombines TRBV11-2 with TRBJ2-1; D is undetermined. V lost 5 bases to trimming and J lost 0 bases, with 17 bases between them. This CDR3 spans 17 amino acids. CDR1 SGHAT and CDR2 FQNNGV come from the germline V gene. The CDR3 spells CASSQASGAVSYNEQFF. The CDR3 nucleotides are TGTGCCAGCAGCCAAGCATCGGGCGCGGTCTCCTACAATGAGCAGTTCTTC.

Of note for this clone: This specimen includes other DNA sequences encoding the same CDR3. The chain employs TRBV7-9 and TRBJ2-1; maybe TRBD2 (6 bases). Trimming left V 0 bases short and J 5 bases short, with 8 bases between. The CDR3 is 14 amino acids. Germline values: CDR1 SEHNR, CDR2 FQNEAQ (reference sequence). The CDR3 here is CASSLAGGNNEQFF. The CDR3 DNA reads as TGTGCCAGCAGCTTAGCGGGAGGAAACAATGAGCAGTTCTTC.

This chain uses TRBV21-1 with TRBJ1-1; TRBD1 reflects the table's D call only, with no check against the DNA. TRBV21-1 counts as a pseudogene. The CDR3 extends over 16 amino acids. This CDR3 reads CASRTGIGDMNTEAFF. The DNA of the CDR3 is TGTGCCAGCAGGACAGGGATCGGGGACATGAACACTGAAGCTTTCTTT.

CDR3 residues: CASSERTEAYEQYF. The CDR3 DNA is TGTGCCAGCAGTGAAAGGACAGAGGCCTACGAGCAGTACTTC. The chain carries TRBV2 and TRBJ2-7, with TRBD1 as a possible D gene (6 bases). The V end lost 2 bases, the J end lost 2 bases, and 10 bases lay between the germline ends. The CDR3 has 14 residues. Germline V gives CDR1 SNHLY, CDR2 FYNNEI.

The CDR3 DNA sequence: TGTGCCACCAGCAGAGTCCCTAGCGGGAAAGAGACCCAGTACTTC. It yields the protein CATSRVPSGKETQYF. This rearrangement joins TRBV15 to TRBJ2-5, with 9 bases that match TRBD2. Losses at the gene ends were 1 base for V and 3 bases for J; bases not matched to a gene: 3. Germline V gene data show CDR1 as LNHNV and CDR2 as YYDKDF (reference sequence). The CDR3 consists of 15 residues.

On this clone itself: Different DNA sequences within this sample yield the same CDR3. The chain links TRBV5-1 to TRBJ2-7; D is possibly TRBD2 (6 bases). The V gene's germline CDR1 is SGHRS and CDR2 YFSETQ. Trimming pared 0 bases from V and 3 bases from J, leaving 10 bases between. The CDR3 covers 14 residues. The CDR3 DNA follows: TGCGCCAGCAGCTTGGGCCAGGAGGGCTACGAGCAGTACTTC. This gives the protein CASSLGQEGYEQYF.

V is TRBV4-3 and J is TRBJ2-3; D unresolved. Trimming took off 0 bases at V and 3 bases at J, with 4 bases between the two ends. Germline CDR1 LGHNA, CDR2 YSLEER. The CDR3 totals 13 residues. The CDR3 nucleotides are TGCGCCAGCAGCCAAGACGAGACAGATACGCAGTATTTT. Amino acids: CASSQDETDTQYF.

The chain has TRBV13 and TRBJ2-7; TRBD2 matches 8 bases. Looked up from germline, CDR1 is PRHDT and CDR2 is FYEKMQ (reference sequence). The CDR3 totals 15 residues. The trim removed 1 base at V and 5 bases at J, leaving 7 bases unmatched. The CDR3 region has the DNA TGTGCCAGCAGCTTAGCAGCGGGAGTGGGGGACGAGCAGTACTTC. It encodes CASSLAAGVGDEQYF.

Only one count was recorded for this clone. This rearrangement joins TRBV28 to TRBJ1-4; a weak D match, TRBD1 (6 bases). The V and J ends lost 5 bases and 5 bases respectively, with 18 bases between them. Germline values: CDR1 MDHEN, CDR2 SYDVKM. This CDR3 has 16 residues. Here the CDR3 reads CASSPLRDNRNEKLFF. The CDR3 bases are TGTGCCAGCAGTCCCCTCCGGGACAACCGGAATGAAAAACTGTTTTTT.

V is TRBV7-6 and J is TRBJ2-3; 14 bases align to TRBD2. V shed 5 bases, J shed 0 bases, and the junction held 13 bases outside the gene matches. The CDR3 loop spans 20 amino acids. CDR1 and CDR2 (germline): SGHVS, FNYEAQ. The CDR3 DNA reads as TGTGCCAGCAGCCTCAGCCGACTAGCGGGAGGGCCTTTGAGCACAGATACGCAGTATTTT. Translated: CASSLSRLAGGPLSTDTQYF.

This chain joins TRBV4-1 and TRBJ2-7; D remains unclear. The CDR3 runs to 14 residues. Looked up from germline, CDR1 is MGHRA and CDR2 is YSYEKL. V was trimmed by 3 bases and J by 3 bases, leaving 12 bases between them. CDR3 loop: CASSQIEADYEQYF. As DNA, the CDR3 is TGCGCCAGCAGCCAGATCGAGGCCGACTACGAGCAGTACTTC.

The genes are TRBV27 and TRBJ2-1, with 8 bases fitting TRBD2. Germline V gene lookup returns CDR1 MNHEY and CDR2 SMNVEV (reference sequence). The CDR3 has 17 residues. The junction had 6 bases not matched to a gene; V was cut back by 2 bases and J by 0 bases. The CDR3 DNA is TGTGCCAGCAGTTTAATTAGCGGGGTTAGCTCCTACAATGAGCAGTTCTTC. Translating it yields CASSLISGVSSYNEQFF.

This clone has a single count. V gene TRBV7-9 combines with J gene TRBJ2-1; TRBD1 might be the D (5 bases). The CDR3 has 15 residues. In germline, CDR1 is SEHNR, CDR2 FQNEAQ (reference sequence). The V and J ends lost 5 bases and 6 bases respectively, with 17 bases between them. CDR3: CASSTDRYTANEQFF. Here the CDR3 DNA reads TGTGCCAGCAGCACAGACAGATACACAGCCAATGAGCAGTTCTTC.

The chain combines TRBV5-1 with TRBJ2-7, with D uncertain. CDR3 length: 14 residues. The V end lost 4 bases, the J end lost 0 bases, and 11 bases lay between the germline ends. Germline CDR1 reads SGHRS; CDR2 reads YFSETQ. The CDR3 loop reads CASSRTQNSYEQYF. The CDR3 DNA reads as TGCGCCAGCAGCCGTACGCAGAACTCCTACGAGCAGTACTTC. Full variable domain (remainder filled in from reference TRBV5-1 and TRBJ2-7): KAGVTQTPRYLIKTRGQQVTLSCSPISGHRSVSWYQQTPGQGLQFLFEYFSETQRNKGNFPGRFSGRQFSNSRSEMNVSTLELGDSALYLCASSRTQNSYEQYFGPGTRLTVT.

This chain uses TRBV9 with TRBJ2-3; D is unresolved. Germline CDR1 SGDLS, CDR2 YYNGEE. Trimming took off 4 bases at V and 5 bases at J, with 14 bases between the two ends. CDR3 length: 14 amino acids. The CDR3 DNA reads TGTGCCAGCAGCTTACCCTCTTTAGGAGATACGCAGTATTTT. This translates into CASSLPSLGDTQYF.

The genes are TRBV5-8 and TRBJ2-7, with D hard to call. This CDR3 has 14 amino acids. Germline V gene data show CDR1 as SGHTS and CDR2 as YDEGEE. The V and J ends lost 0 bases and 3 bases respectively, with 10 bases between them. CDR3 bases: TGTGCCAGCAGCTTGGAACAGAATAGCTACGAGCAGTACTTC. Protein product: CASSLEQNSYEQYF.